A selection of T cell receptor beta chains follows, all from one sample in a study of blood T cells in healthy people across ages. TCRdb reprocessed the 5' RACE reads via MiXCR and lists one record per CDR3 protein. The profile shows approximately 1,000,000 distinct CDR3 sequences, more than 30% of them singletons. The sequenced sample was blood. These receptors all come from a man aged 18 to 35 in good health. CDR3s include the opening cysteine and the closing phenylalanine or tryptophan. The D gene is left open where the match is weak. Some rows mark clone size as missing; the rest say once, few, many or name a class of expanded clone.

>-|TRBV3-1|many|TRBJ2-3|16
TGTGCCAGCAGCCTTAGACAGGACGGTTCAGCAGATACGCAGTATTTT
CASSLRQDGSADTQYF
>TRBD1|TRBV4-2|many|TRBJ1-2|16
TGTGCCAGCAGCCAAGAATCCCAGGGGGCCTTCTATGGCTACACCTTC
CASSQESQGAFYGYTF
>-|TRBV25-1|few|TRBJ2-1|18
TGTGCCAGCAGTGACTCACCTGGACGGGGGAGCTCCTACAATGAGCAGTTCTTC
CASSDSPGRGSSYNEQFF
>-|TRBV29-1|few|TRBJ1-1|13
TGCAGCGTTGACAGAGTGGGGAACACTGAAGCTTTCTTT
CSVDRVGNTEAFF
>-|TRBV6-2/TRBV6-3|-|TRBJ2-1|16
TGTGCCAGCACCCCCTTCCAGAGCGGAACTTACAATGAGCAGTTCTTC
CASTPFQSGTYNEQFF
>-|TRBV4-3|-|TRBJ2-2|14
TGCGCCAGCAGCCAAGAGCAGGGCCACGGGGAGCTGTTTTTT
CASSQEQGHGELFF
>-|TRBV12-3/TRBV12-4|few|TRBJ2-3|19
TGTGCCAGCAGTTTCCCGCAGGGATATGCCACGGGGAGCACAGATACGCAGTATTTT
CASSFPQGYATGSTDTQYF
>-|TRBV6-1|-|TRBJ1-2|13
TGTGCCAGCTTTTCAGCCGCTAACTATGGCTACACCTTC
CASFSAANYGYTF
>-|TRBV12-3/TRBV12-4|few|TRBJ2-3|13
TGTGCCAGCAAAACGAACCGCACAGATACGCAGTATTTT
CASKTNRTDTQYF
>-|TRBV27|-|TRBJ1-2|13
TGTGCCAGCAGTTTCCGGCAGGGTGGTGGCTACACCTTC
CASSFRQGGGYTF
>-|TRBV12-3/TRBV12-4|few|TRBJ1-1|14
TGTGCCAGCACCCTGGGGGTTATGAACACTGAAGCTTTCTTT
CASTLGVMNTEAFF
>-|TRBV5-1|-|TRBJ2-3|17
TGCGCCAGCAGCTTGAAGGTCTCAGGGGGGGGTGCAGATACGCAGTATTTT
CASSLKVSGGGADTQYF
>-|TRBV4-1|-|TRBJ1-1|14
TGCGCCAGCAGCCACGCAGGGAAAAACACTGAAGCTTTCTTT
CASSHAGKNTEAFF
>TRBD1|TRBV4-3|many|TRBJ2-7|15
TGCGCCAGCAGCCTTGACAGGGGTTTTACCTACGAGCAGTACTTC
CASSLDRGFTYEQYF
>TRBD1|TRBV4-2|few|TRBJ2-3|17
TGTGCCAGCAGCCAAGATTGGGCGACAGGGGGCTCAGATACGCAGTATTTT
CASSQDWATGGSDTQYF
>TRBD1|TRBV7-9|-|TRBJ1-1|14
TGTGCCAGCAGCCGAGGGGGCGCGCACACTGAAGCTTTCTTT
CASSRGGAHTEAFF
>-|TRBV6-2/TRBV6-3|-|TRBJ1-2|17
TGTGCCAGCAGAGACACCAACCCTATTTTGTCTCGTTACGGCTACACCTTC
CASRDTNPILSRYGYTF
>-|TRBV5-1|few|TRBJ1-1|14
TGCGCCAGCAGCTTTAGGGACACGAACACTGAAGCTTTCTTT
CASSFRDTNTEAFF
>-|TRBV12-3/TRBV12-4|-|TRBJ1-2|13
TGTGCCAGCAGGACACGGGGGGCCGATGGCTACACCTTC
CASRTRGADGYTF
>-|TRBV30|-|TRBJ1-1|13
TGTGCCTGGAGCGAGATTAGGGGGACTGAAGCTTTCTTT
CAWSEIRGTEAFF
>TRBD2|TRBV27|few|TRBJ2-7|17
TGTGCCAGCAAACCTAGGACTAGCGGGGCTTACTCCTACGAGCAGTACTTC
CASKPRTSGAYSYEQYF
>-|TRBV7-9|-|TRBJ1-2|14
TGTGCCAGCAGTGTGACCGGGACGGTAACAAGCTACACCTTC
CASSVTGTVTSYTF
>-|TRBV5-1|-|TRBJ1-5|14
TGCGCCAGCAGCTTGACAGAGGGAAATCAGCCCCAGCATTTT
CASSLTEGNQPQHF
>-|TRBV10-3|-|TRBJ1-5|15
TGTGCCATCAGTGAGTCTTCAGCGCTAAATCAGCCCCAGCATTTT
CAISESSALNQPQHF
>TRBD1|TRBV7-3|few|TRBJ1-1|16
TGTGCCAGCAGCTCCGGGACAGGGGTCATGAACACTGAAGCTTTCTTT
CASSSGTGVMNTEAFF
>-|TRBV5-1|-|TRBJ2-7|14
TGCGCCAGCAGCGAGGACGGTTACTCCTACGAGCAGTACTTC
CASSEDGYSYEQYF
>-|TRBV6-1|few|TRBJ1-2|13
TGTGCCAGCAGTGAAGGAAATAATCATGGCTACACCTTC
CASSEGNNHGYTF
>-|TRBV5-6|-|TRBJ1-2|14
TGTGCCAGCAGCCTGACGGCGAAGTACTATGGCTACACCTTC
CASSLTAKYYGYTF
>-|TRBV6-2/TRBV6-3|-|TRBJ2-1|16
TGTGCCAGCAGCCACATGGCCCCAAATAGAAACAATGAGCAGTTCTTC
CASSHMAPNRNNEQFF
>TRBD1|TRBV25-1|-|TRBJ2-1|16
TGTGCCAGCAGTGATCCAGGACAGGGGCCGGACAATGAGCAGTTCTTC
CASSDPGQGPDNEQFF
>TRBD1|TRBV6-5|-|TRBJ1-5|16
TGTGCCAGCGGTTACTCGAGTGGGACAGGGAATCAGCCCCAGCATTTT
CASGYSSGTGNQPQHF
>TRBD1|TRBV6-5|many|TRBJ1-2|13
TGTGCCAGCAGTTTAGGACAGGGCCATGGCTACACCTTC
CASSLGQGHGYTF
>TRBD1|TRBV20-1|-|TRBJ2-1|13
TGCGGTTTTAACCGGGACAGGGGGCGCGAGCAGTTCTTC
CGFNRDRGREQFF
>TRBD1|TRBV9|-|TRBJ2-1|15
TGTGCCAGCAGCGCTTGGGACAGCTCCTACAATGAGCAGTTCTTC
CASSAWDSSYNEQFF
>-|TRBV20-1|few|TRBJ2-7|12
TGCAGTGCTGCCAAAGGGTCCTACGAGCAGTACTTC
CSAAKGSYEQYF
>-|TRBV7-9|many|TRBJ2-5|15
TGTGCCAGCAGCTTAGAGGGTTTTCCCCAAGAGACCCAGTACTTC
CASSLEGFPQETQYF
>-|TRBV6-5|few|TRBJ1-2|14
TGTGCCAGCAGGCTTGAGAAGGGACCATGGGGCTACACCTTC
CASRLEKGPWGYTF
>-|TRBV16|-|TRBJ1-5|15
TGTGCCAGCAGCAGCCTCATGCACAACAATCAGCCCCAGCATTTT
CASSSLMHNNQPQHF
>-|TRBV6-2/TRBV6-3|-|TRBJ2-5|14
TGTGCCAGCAGGATATCGGGAGTCCAAGAGACCCAGTACTTC
CASRISGVQETQYF
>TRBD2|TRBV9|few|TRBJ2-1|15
TGTGCCAGCAGCTTCCGGACTAGCGGGGGCGATGAGCAGTTCTTC
CASSFRTSGGDEQFF
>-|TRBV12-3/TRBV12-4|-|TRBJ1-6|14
TGTGCCAGCAGTTTAGCGAGGGGAACTTCACCCCTCCACTTT
CASSLARGTSPLHF
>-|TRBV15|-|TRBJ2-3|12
TGTGCCACCAGCAGCAGGGAAGATACGCAGTATTTT
CATSSREDTQYF
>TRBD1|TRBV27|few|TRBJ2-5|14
TGTGCCAGCAGTTTGGGACAGCCCGGGGAGACCCAGTACTTC
CASSLGQPGETQYF
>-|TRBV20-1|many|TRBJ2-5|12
TGCAGTGCTAGTGGGGGGCAAGAGACCCAGTACTTC
CSASGGQETQYF
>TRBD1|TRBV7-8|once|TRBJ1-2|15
TGTGCCAGCAGCCAGGGACAGAACCCTAACTATGGCTACACCTTC
CASSQGQNPNYGYTF
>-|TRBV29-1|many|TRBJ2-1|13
TGCAGCGTTGAAGGAGGGGGTAGGGTCAAGCAGTTCTTC
CSVEGGGRVKQFF
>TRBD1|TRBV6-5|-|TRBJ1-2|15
TGTGCCAGCAGTTCGGGACAGGGACAGGACTATGGCTACACCTTC
CASSSGQGQDYGYTF